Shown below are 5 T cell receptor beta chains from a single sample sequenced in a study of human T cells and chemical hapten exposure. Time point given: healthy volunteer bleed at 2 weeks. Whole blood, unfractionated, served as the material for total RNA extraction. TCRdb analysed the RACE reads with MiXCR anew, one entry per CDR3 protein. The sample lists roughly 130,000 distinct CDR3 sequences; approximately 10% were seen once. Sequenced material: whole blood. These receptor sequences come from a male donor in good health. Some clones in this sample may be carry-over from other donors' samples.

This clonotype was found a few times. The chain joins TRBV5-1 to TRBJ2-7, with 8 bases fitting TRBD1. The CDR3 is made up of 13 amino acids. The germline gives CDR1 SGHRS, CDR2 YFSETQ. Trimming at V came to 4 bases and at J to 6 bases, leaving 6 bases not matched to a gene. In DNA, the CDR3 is TGCGCCAGCAGCGTGACAGGGGAAGGCGAGCAGTACTTC. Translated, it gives CASSVTGEGEQYF.

CDR3 DNA sequence: TGTGCCAGCAGCCCGACTGGGGAGGGGGCCTCTGGAAACACCATATATTTT. This translates into CASSPTGEGASGNTIYF. The V gene is TRBV11-2, the J gene TRBJ1-3; TRBD1 matches at 7 bases. CDR1 and CDR2 from the germline V gene are SGHAT and FQNNGV. This CDR3 spans 17 amino acids. The V gene end was trimmed by 5 bases and the J gene end by 0 bases; junction bases not matched to a gene: 10.

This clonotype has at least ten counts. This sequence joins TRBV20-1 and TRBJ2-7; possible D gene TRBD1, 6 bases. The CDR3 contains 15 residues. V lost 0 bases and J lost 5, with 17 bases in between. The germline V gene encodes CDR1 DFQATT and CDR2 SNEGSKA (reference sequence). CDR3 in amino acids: CSARDPSRGVDEQYF. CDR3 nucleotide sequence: TGCAGTGCTAGAGATCCGAGCAGGGGCGTAGACGAGCAGTACTTC.

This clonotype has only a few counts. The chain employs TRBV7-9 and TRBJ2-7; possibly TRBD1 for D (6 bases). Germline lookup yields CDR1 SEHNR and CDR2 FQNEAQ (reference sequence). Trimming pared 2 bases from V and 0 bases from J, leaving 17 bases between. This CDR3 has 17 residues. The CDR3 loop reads CASSLPTGSPFSYEQYF. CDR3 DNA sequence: TGTGCCAGCAGCTTACCTACAGGGAGCCCCTTCTCCTACGAGCAGTACTTC. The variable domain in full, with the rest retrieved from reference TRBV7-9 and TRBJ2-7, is DTGVSQNPRHKITKRGQNVTFRCDPISEHNRLYWYRQTLGQGPEFLTYFQNEAQLEKSRLLSDRFSAERPKGSFSTLEIQRTEQGDSAMYLCASSLPTGSPFSYEQYFGPGTRLTVT.

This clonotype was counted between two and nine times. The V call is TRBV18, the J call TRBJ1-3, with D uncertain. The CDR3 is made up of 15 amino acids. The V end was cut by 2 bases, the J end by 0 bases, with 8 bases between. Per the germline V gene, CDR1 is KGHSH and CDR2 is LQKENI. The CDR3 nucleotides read TGTGCCAGCTCACCAACTGATGCCTCTGGAAACACCATATATTTT. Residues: CASSPTDASGNTIYF.